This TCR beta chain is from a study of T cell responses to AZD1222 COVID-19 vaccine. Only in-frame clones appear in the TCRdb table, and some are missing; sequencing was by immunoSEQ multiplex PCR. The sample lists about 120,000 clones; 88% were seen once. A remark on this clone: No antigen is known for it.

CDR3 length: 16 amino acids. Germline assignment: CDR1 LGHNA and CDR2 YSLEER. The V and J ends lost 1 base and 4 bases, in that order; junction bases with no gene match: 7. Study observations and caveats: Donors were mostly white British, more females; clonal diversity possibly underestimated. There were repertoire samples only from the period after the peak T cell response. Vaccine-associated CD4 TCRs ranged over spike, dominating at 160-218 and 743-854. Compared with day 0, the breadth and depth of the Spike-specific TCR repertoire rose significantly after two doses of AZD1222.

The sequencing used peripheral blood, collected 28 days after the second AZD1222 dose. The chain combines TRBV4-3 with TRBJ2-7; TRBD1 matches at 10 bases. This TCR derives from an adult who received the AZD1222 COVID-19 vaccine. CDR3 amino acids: CASSQVVGTGDYEQYF. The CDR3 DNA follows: TGCGCCAGCAGCCAAGTTGTAGGGACAGGGGATTACGAGCAGTACTTC.